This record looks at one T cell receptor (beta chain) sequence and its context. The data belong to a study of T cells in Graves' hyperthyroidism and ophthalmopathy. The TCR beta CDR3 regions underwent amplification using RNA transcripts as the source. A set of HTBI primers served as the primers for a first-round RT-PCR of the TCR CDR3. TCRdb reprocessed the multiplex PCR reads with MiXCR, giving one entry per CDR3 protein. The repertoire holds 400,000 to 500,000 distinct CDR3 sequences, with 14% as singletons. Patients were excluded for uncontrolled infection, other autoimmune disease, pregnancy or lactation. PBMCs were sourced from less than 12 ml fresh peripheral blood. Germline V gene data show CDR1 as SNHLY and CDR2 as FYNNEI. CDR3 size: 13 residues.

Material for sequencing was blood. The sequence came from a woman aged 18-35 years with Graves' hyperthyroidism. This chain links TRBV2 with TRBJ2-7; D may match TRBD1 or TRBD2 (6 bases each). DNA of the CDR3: TGTGTCAGCAGTGAGGGGGAGGTATACGAGCAGTACGTC. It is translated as CVSSEGEVYEQYV.